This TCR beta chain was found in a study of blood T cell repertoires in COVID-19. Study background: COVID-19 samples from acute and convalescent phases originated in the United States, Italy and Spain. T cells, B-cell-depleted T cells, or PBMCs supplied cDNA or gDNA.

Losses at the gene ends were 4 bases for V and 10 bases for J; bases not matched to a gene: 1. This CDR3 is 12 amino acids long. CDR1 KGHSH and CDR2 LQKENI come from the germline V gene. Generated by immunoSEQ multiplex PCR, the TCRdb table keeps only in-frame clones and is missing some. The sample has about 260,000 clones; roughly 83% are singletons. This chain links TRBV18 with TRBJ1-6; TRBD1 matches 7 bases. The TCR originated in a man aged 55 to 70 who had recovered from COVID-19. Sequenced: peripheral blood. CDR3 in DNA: TGTGCCAGCTCACGGGACAGATCACCCCTCCACTTT. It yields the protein CASSRDRSPLHF.